A single sample is the source of the 25 T cell receptor beta chains below, sequenced in a study of T cells in Graves' hyperthyroidism and ophthalmopathy. Researchers amplified the TCR beta CDR3 regions from RNA transcripts. TCR CDR3 underwent first-round RT-PCR with the HTBI primer set. TCRdb recomputed calls from the multiplex PCR reads with MiXCR, one row per CDR3 protein. The sample has about 510,000 distinct CDR3 sequences, around 15% seen once. The material sequenced was blood. Every receptor here comes from a woman between 40 and 50 years old with Graves' hyperthyroidism.

There are many counts of this clonotype. CDR3 in DNA: TGTGCCAGCAGCCGCAGGACAGGGAACTCCTACGAGCAGTACTTC. This encodes CASSRRTGNSYEQYF. The chain combines TRBV3-1 with TRBJ2-7; 8 nucleotides match TRBD1. V lost 4 bases to trimming and J lost 0 bases; unmatched junction nucleotides: 5. Germline CDR1 and CDR2: LGHDT and YNNKEL (reference sequence). This CDR3 contains 15 residues.

This clonotype was counted only a few times. J is TRBJ1-2 and V is TRBV15; D perhaps matches TRBD1 (6 bases). Germline CDR1 reads LNHNV; CDR2 reads YYDKDF (reference sequence). V was cut by 8 bases and J by 7 bases, with 14 bases left in between. This CDR3 contains 12 residues. CDR3 nucleotide sequence: TGTGCCACCCCCACAGGGTTCGGTGGCTACACCTTC. Protein: CATPTGFGGYTF.

Only a few counts were recorded for this clonotype. The gene calls are TRBV9 and TRBJ2-1; weak D call: TRBD2 (6 bases). Germline lookup yields CDR1 SGDLS and CDR2 YYNGEE. CDR3 size: 14 residues. Trimming removed 4 bases from V and 13 bases from J, with 21 bases in between. CDR3 loop: CASSPALAGNQQFF. CDR3 nucleotide sequence: TGTGCCAGCAGCCCAGCCCTGGCGGGAAATCAACAGTTCTTC.

The rearrangement links TRBV29-1 to TRBJ2-7, with 7 bases matching TRBD2. Germline CDR1 reads SQVTM; CDR2 reads ANQGSEA. Trimming cost V 5 bases and J 7 bases; bases outside gene matches: 8. The CDR3 runs to 12 residues. The CDR3 nucleotides read TGCAGCGTTAACGACGGAGCGGGAGAGCAGTACTTC. This gives the protein CSVNDGAGEQYF.

The chain joins TRBV28 to TRBJ2-7; maybe TRBD1 (6 bases). The CDR3 runs to 15 residues. V was pared by 5 bases and J by 0 bases, with 14 bases between. Germline values: CDR1 MDHEN, CDR2 SYDVKM. The CDR3: CASSLPGHGSYEQYF. The CDR3 bases are TGTGCCAGCAGTCTGCCGGGACACGGCTCCTACGAGCAGTACTTC.

The V and J genes are TRBV19 and TRBJ2-1, with TRBD1 as a possible D gene (5 bases). The CDR3 has 13 amino acids. Germline-derived CDR1 and CDR2 are LNHDA and SQIVND (reference sequence). Trimming removed 7 bases from V and 8 bases from J, with 15 bases in between. The CDR3 reads CASKHRLVDEQFF. The CDR3 nucleotides are TGTGCCAGTAAGCACAGGTTGGTGGATGAGCAGTTCTTC.

In its sample, this clonotype was seen many times. J is TRBJ1-1 and V is TRBV4-2; 7 bases are shared with TRBD1. CDR1 and CDR2 from the germline V gene are LGHNA and YNFKEQ. CDR3 length: 15 amino acids. V lost 0 bases and J lost 5; bases outside the gene matches: 6. CDR3: CASSQEEGARTEAFF. The CDR3, as DNA: TGTGCCAGCAGCCAAGAGGAGGGGGCGAGGACTGAAGCTTTCTTT.

This rearrangement joins TRBV7-9 to TRBJ2-7; TRBD1 matches 10 bases. Germline V gene sequence: CDR1 SEHNR, CDR2 FQNEAQ (reference sequence). With 6 bases clipped from V and 6 bases from J, the junction kept 5 bases outside the gene matches. The CDR3 sequence is 13 residues long. Written as DNA, the CDR3 is TGTGCCAGCAGTCGGACAGGGGGTCTCGAGCAGTACTTC. Protein: CASSRTGGLEQYF.

The rearrangement joins TRBV6-5 to TRBJ2-2; D not resolved. Between the trimmed V and J ends, which lost 0 bases and 5 bases, there was a span of 4 bases. CDR1 and CDR2 (germline): MNHEY, SVGAGI. The CDR3 has 13 residues. CDR3 amino acids: CASSYSATGELFF. CDR3 DNA sequence: TGTGCCAGCAGTTACTCGGCTACCGGGGAGCTGTTTTTT.

About this clonotype itself: This may be a read error, as it is one base from a much larger clone. The chain combines TRBV28 with TRBJ1-5; 7 bases are shared with TRBD1. In germline, CDR1 is MDHEN, CDR2 SYDVKM. Trimming at V came to 6 bases and at J to 0 bases, leaving 14 bases not matched to a gene. The CDR3 totals 18 residues. For the CDR3, the DNA is TGTGCCAGCAGCGACGACAGGGCTTCCAGTAGTAGCAATCAGCCCCAGCATTTT. Protein sequence: CASSDDRASSSSNQPQHF.

CDR3 nucleotide sequence: TGTGCCAGCAGCGCCCCGGGGTCCAACTACGAGCAGTACTTC. It yields the protein CASSAPGSNYEQYF. The chain links TRBV27 to TRBJ2-7; tentatively, D is TRBD2 (5 bases). V was trimmed by 6 bases and J by 3 bases, leaving 15 bases between them. Germline lookup yields CDR1 MNHEY and CDR2 SMNVEV (reference sequence). The CDR3 is 14 amino acids.

This clonotype was seen ten or more times. The chain has TRBV2 and TRBJ1-1; D not certain. Per the germline V gene, CDR1 is SNHLY and CDR2 is FYNNEI. Trimming removed 3 bases from V and 8 bases from J, with 10 bases in between. This CDR3 region has 12 residues. The CDR3, as DNA: TGTGCCAGCAGTGATGGATTTGCCGAAGCTTTCTTT. This sequence encodes CASSDGFAEAFF. The full variable domain, rest sourced from reference TRBV2 and TRBJ1-1, is EPEVTQTPSHQVTQMGQEVILRCVPISNHLYFYWYRQILGQKVEFLVSFYNNEISEKSEIFDDQFSVERPDGSNFTLKIRSTKLEDSAMYFCASSDGFAEAFFGQGTRLTVV.

This chain joins TRBV5-1 and TRBJ1-4; 9 bases agree with TRBD1. Germline CDR1 reads SGHRS; CDR2 reads YFSETQ. V was pared by 4 bases and J by 8 bases, with 9 bases of the junction left unmatched. The CDR3 is made up of 15 amino acids. The CDR3 DNA reads TGCGCCAGCAGCCCATTGGACAGGGGCAGCGAAAAACTGTTTTTT. This gives the protein CASSPLDRGSEKLFF.

At least ten counts were recorded for this clonotype. The V call is TRBV30, the J call TRBJ2-1, with D hard to call. The CDR3 covers 13 residues. The V and J ends lost 2 bases and 6 bases respectively, with 11 bases between them. Germline V lookup: CDR1 GTSNPN, CDR2 SVGIG (reference sequence). The CDR3 coding sequence is TGTGCCTGGAGTTCGGATCTATCCAATGAGCAGTTCTTC. It translates to CAWSSDLSNEQFF.

This clonotype was seen repeatedly, ten times or more. The CDR3 DNA is TGTGCCACCAGCAAAGAGAGGGAGACCCAGTACTTC. This sequence encodes CATSKERETQYF. V gene TRBV15 combines with J gene TRBJ2-5; D call uncertain. Germline V gene data show CDR1 as LNHNV and CDR2 as YYDKDF (reference sequence). The CDR3 contains 12 residues. Trimming removed 4 bases at V and 5 bases at J, with 8 bases between.

This clonotype was picked up many times. The rearrangement joins TRBV28 to TRBJ2-1; 9 bases are shared with TRBD2. The CDR3 consists of 17 residues. Per germline, CDR1 MDHEN and CDR2 SYDVKM. Unmatched junction bases numbered 6, after V lost 3 bases and J lost 0 bases. The CDR3, as DNA: TGTGCCAGCAGTTTTAGCGGGAGACCTAGCTCCTACAATGAGCAGTTCTTC. As protein: CASSFSGRPSSYNEQFF.

This clonotype was seen ten or more times. J is TRBJ1-1 and V is TRBV29-1; D gene uncertain. With 6 bases removed from V and 0 bases from J, the gap between germline ends came to 11 bases. Per the germline V gene, CDR1 is SQVTM and CDR2 is ANQGSEA. The CDR3 has 13 amino acids. This chain's CDR3 is CSVRESMNTEAFF. The DNA of the CDR3 is TGCAGCGTCCGAGAATCGATGAACACTGAAGCTTTCTTT.

This clonotype was recorded many times. J is TRBJ1-2 and V is TRBV27, with TRBD1 matching 9 bases. Trimming cost V 5 bases and J 5 bases; bases outside gene matches: 12. This CDR3 has 16 residues. Looked up from germline, CDR1 is MNHEY and CDR2 is SMNVEV (reference sequence). Written as DNA, the CDR3 is TGTGCCAGCAGTCCACTAACCGGGACAGGGACATATGGCTACACCTTC. The encoded protein is CASSPLTGTGTYGYTF.

In this sample, this clonotype turned up many times. The chain couples TRBV6-1 to TRBJ1-1, with D hard to call. The V end was cut by 0 bases, the J end by 10 bases, with 9 bases between. This CDR3 is built from 12 residues. From germline, CDR1 is MNHNS and CDR2 SASEGT. This chain's CDR3 is CASSEAGYSAFF. The CDR3 DNA follows: TGTGCCAGCAGTGAAGCAGGGTATTCAGCTTTCTTT.

This clonotype appeared a few times. V gene TRBV7-9 combines with J gene TRBJ1-2; 9 bases agree with TRBD1. This CDR3 is 14 amino acids long. Germline assignment: CDR1 SEHNR and CDR2 FQNEAQ (reference sequence). V lost 4 bases and J lost 8; bases outside the gene matches: 8. The CDR3 region has the DNA TGTGCCAGCAGCTCGGAAGGGACAGGGCTGGGCTACACCTTC. This sequence encodes CASSSEGTGLGYTF.

The sample holds many counts of this clonotype. The chain employs TRBV29-1 and TRBJ1-1; 7 nucleotides agree with TRBD1. The V segment lost 5 bases and the J segment 3 bases; nucleotides outside the gene matches: 6. The germline V gene has CDR1 SQVTM and CDR2 ANQGSEA. The length of the CDR3 is 13 residues. Here the CDR3 DNA reads TGCAGCGTTTTACGGCAGGGGGACACTGAAGCTTTCTTT. It translates to CSVLRQGDTEAFF.

This clonotype has at least ten counts. The rearrangement joins TRBV18 to TRBJ1-2; TRBD1 agrees at 7 bases. The CDR3 has 14 residues. Unmatched junction bases numbered 5, after V lost 3 bases and J lost 4 bases. Germline values: CDR1 KGHSH, CDR2 LQKENI. Written as DNA, the CDR3 is TGTGCCAGCTCACCTAACTGGGACAGCTATGGCTACACCTTC. This gives the protein CASSPNWDSYGYTF.

This clonotype was recorded many times. V is TRBV11-2 and J is TRBJ2-1, with D perhaps TRBD2 (6 bases). The germline CDR1 and CDR2 sequences are SGHAT and FQNNGV. V was clipped by 1 base and J by 7 bases, with 14 bases between them. CDR3 length: 15 residues. This CDR3 is CASSLAGAVRNEQFF. The CDR3 DNA is TGTGCCAGCAGCTTAGCGGGAGCGGTAAGGAATGAGCAGTTCTTC.

This clonotype was seen at least ten times. The rearrangement links TRBV27 to TRBJ1-1; D gene unclear. The germline V and J ends were trimmed by 4 bases and 5 bases, with 14 bases remaining between them. Germline V gene sequence: CDR1 MNHEY, CDR2 SMNVEV (reference sequence). CDR3 size: 14 residues. CDR3 protein: CASSSSGYLTEAFF. In DNA form, the CDR3 reads TGTGCCAGCAGTTCCTCGGGGTACTTGACTGAAGCTTTCTTT.

The V and J genes are TRBV27 and TRBJ1-4; D ambiguous. Germline CDR1 reads MNHEY; CDR2 reads SMNVEV (reference sequence). V was pared by 6 bases and J by 4 bases, with 15 bases between. CDR3 length: 15 amino acids. The CDR3: CASSRTGSHNEKLFF. The CDR3 coding sequence is TGTGCCAGCAGCCGTACGGGGTCTCATAATGAAAAACTGTTTTTT.